This T cell receptor beta chain was identified in a study of blood T cells in healthy people across ages. Study-level background: T cells yielded about one barcoded beta molecule per two cells through template switching.

This clonotype has ten or more counts. Germline trimming cut 0 bases from V and 2 bases from J; bases unmatched to any gene: 8. This CDR3 has 17 residues. The V gene's germline CDR1 is SGDLS and CDR2 YYNGEE. It was with a sample-barcoded 5' primer and a J-beta primer mix that a second PCR of about 6 to 12 cycles was run. Carrying 12 random nucleotides, a template-switch adaptor labeled each individual cDNA molecule. MiXCR, run by TCRdb on the 5' RACE reads, gives a single entry per CDR3 protein. The table records about 670,000 distinct CDR3 sequences, 40% to 65% of them present only once. The source of this sequence is a woman at least 80 years old in good health. Sequenced sample: blood. This chain uses TRBV9 with TRBJ2-3; TRBD1 matches 8 bases. The CDR3, as DNA: TGTGCCAGCAGCGTAGAGGGCAGGGGGCGATCCACAGATACGCAGTATTTT. It yields the protein CASSVEGRGRSTDTQYF. Full variable domain (outside the CDR3, taken from reference TRBV9 and TRBJ2-3): DSGVTQTPKHLITATGQRVTLRCSPRSGDLSVYWYQQSLDQGLQFLIQYYNGEERAKGNILERFSAQQFPDLHSELNLSSLELGDSALYFCASSVEGRGRSTDTQYFGPGTRLTVL.